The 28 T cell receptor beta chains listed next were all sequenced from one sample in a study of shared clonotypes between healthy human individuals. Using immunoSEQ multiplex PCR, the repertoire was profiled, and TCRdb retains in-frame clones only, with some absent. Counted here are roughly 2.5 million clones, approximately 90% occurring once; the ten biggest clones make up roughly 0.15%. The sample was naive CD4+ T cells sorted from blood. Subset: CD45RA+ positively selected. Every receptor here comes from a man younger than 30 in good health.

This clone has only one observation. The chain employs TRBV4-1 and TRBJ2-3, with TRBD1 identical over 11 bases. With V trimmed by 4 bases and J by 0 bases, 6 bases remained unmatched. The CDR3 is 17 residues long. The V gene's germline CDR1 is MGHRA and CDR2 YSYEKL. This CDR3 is CASSPSGTGGSTDTQYF. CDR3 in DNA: TGCGCCAGCAGCCCCTCCGGGACAGGGGGGAGCACAGATACGCAGTATTTT.

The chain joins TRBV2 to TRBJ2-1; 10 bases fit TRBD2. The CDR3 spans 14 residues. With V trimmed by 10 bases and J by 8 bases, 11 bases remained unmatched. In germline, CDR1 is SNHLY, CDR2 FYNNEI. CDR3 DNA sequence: TGTGCCACAACTCGGGCTAGCGGGAGCTATGAGCAGTTCTTC. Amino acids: CATTRASGSYEQFF.

The CDR3 reads CASSLGEKLFF. The CDR3 DNA is TGCGCCAGCAGTTTGGGGGAAAAACTGTTTTTT. This sequence joins TRBV10-2 and TRBJ1-4; D is ambiguous. V was trimmed by 5 bases and J by 8 bases, leaving 6 bases between them. The CDR3 sequence is 11 residues long. Per the germline V gene, CDR1 is WSHSY and CDR2 is SAAADI.

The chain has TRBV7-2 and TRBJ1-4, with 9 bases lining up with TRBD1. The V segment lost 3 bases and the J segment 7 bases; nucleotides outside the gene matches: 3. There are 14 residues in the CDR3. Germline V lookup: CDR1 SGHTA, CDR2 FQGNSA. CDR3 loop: CASSFDRGSEKLFF. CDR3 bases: TGTGCCAGCAGCTTCGACAGGGGGTCTGAAAAACTGTTTTTT.

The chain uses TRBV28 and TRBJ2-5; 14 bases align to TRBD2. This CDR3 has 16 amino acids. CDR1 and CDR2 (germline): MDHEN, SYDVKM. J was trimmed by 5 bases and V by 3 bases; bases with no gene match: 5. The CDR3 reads CASSFLTSGGVETQYF. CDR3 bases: TGTGCCAGCAGTTTCCTGACTAGCGGGGGGGTGGAGACCCAGTACTTC.

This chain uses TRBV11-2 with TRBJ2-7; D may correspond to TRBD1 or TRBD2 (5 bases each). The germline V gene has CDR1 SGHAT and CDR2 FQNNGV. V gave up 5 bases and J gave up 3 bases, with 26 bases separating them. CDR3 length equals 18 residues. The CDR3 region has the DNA TGTGCCAGCAGCCTCCTCGGGACCCATCTAACCCCTCTCTACGAGCAGTACTTC. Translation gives CASSLLGTHLTPLYEQYF.

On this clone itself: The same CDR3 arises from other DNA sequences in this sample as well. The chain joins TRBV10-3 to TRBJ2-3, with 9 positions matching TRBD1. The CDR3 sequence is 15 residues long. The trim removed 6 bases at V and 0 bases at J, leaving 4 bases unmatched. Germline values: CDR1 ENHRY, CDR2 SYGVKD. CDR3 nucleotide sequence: TGTGCCATCAGCGGGGGACAGGGTAGCACAGATACGCAGTATTTT. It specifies CAISGGQGSTDTQYF.

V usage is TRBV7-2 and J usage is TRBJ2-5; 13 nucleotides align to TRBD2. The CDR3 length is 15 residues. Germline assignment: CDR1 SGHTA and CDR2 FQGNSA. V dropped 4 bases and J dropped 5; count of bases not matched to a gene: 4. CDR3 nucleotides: TGTGCCAGCAGCTCCGGACTAGCGGGAGAGGAGACCCAGTACTTC. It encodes CASSSGLAGEETQYF.

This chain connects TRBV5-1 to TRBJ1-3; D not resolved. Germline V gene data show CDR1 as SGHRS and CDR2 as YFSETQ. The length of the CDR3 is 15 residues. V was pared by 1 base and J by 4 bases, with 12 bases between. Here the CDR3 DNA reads TGCGCCAGCAGCTTGCTGGGAACGGGAGGAAACACCATATATTTT. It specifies CASSLLGTGGNTIYF.

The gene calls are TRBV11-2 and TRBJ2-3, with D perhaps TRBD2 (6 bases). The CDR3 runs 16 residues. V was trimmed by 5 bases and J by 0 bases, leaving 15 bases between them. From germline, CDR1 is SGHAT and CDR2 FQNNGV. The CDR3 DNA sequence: TGTGCCAGCAGCCGAGGGGCCGGGACTAGCACAGATACGCAGTATTTT. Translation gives CASSRGAGTSTDTQYF.

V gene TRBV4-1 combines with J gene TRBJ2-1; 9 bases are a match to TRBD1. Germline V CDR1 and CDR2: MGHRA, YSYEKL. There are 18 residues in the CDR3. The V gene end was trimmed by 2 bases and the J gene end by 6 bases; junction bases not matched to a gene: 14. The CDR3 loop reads CASSQMGWRDREGNEQFF. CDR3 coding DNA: TGCGCCAGCAGCCAAATGGGGTGGAGGGACAGGGAGGGCAATGAGCAGTTCTTC.

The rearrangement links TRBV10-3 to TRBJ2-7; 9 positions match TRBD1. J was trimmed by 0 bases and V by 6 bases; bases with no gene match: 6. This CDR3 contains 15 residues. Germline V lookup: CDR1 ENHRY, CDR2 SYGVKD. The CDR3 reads CAISPDRGGSYEQYF. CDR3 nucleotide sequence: TGTGCCATCAGCCCCGACAGGGGGGGCTCCTACGAGCAGTACTTC.

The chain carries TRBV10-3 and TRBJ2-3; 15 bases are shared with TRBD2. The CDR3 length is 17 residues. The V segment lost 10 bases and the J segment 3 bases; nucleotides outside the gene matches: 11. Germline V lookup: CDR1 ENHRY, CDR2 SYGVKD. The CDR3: CATGGLAGGFPTDTQYF. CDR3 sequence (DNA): TGTGCCACCGGGGGACTAGCGGGAGGTTTTCCTACAGATACGCAGTATTTT.

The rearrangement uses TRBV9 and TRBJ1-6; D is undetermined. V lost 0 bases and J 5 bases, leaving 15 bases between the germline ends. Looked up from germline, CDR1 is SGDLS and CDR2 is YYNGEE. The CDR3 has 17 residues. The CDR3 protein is CASSVAKGLKNNSPLHF. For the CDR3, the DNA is TGTGCCAGCAGCGTAGCTAAGGGCCTCAAGAATAATTCACCCCTCCACTTT.

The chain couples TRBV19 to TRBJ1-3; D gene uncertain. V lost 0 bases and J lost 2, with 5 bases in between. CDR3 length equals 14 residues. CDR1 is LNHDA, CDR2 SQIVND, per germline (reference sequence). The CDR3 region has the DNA TGTGCCAGTAGTATAGACCAGCCTGGAAACACCATATATTTT. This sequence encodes CASSIDQPGNTIYF.

For the CDR3, the DNA is TGTGCCAGCAGCCATGGGACTAGCGGGAGTAGGGATACGCAGTATTTT. This codes for CASSHGTSGSRDTQYF. The chain links TRBV5-4 to TRBJ2-3, with TRBD2 matching over 14 bases. Germline V CDR1 and CDR2: SGHNT, YYREEE (reference sequence). Trimming removed 4 bases from V and 6 bases from J; junction bases left unmatched: 7. CDR3 length: 16 amino acids.

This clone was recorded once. DNA of the CDR3: TGTGCCAGCAGCTTAGGGGCCAAAAAAGGTTACGAGCAGTACTTC. Its translation is CASSLGAKKGYEQYF. This chain links TRBV7-2 with TRBJ2-7; D is undetermined. Germline CDR1 and CDR2: SGHTA and FQGNSA. CDR3 length: 15 residues. Trimming left V 1 base short and J 4 bases short, with 14 bases between.

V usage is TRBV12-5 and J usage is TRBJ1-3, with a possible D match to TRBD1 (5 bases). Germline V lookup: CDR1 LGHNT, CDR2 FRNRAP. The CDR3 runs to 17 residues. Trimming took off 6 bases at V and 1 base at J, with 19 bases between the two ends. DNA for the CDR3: TGTGCTAGTGGCCCAGCCGGGACCGCTTCGTCTGGAAACACCATATATTTT. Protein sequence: CASGPAGTASSGNTIYF.

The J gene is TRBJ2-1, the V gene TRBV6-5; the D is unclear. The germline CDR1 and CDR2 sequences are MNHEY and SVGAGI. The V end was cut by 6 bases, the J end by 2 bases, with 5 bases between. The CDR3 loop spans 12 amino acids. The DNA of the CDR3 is TGTGCCAGCAGCCCCACCTACAATGAGCAGTTCTTC. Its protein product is CASSPTYNEQFF.

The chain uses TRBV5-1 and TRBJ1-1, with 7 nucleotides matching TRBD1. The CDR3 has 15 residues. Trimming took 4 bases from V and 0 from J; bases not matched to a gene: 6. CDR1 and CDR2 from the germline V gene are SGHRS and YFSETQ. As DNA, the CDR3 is TGCGCCAGCAGCCTCCTACAGGGGATGAACACTGAAGCTTTCTTT. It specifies CASSLLQGMNTEAFF. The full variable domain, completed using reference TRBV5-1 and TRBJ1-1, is KAGVTQTPRYLIKTRGQQVTLSCSPISGHRSVSWYQQTPGQGLQFLFEYFSETQRNKGNFPGRFSGRQFSNSRSEMNVSTLELGDSALYLCASSLLQGMNTEAFFGQGTRLTVV.

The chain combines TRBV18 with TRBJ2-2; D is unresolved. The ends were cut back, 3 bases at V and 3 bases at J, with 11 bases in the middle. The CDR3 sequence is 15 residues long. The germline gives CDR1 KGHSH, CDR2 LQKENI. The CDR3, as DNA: TGTGCCAGCTCACCGACCGGGTTTGACACCGGGGAGCTGTTTTTT. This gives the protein CASSPTGFDTGELFF.

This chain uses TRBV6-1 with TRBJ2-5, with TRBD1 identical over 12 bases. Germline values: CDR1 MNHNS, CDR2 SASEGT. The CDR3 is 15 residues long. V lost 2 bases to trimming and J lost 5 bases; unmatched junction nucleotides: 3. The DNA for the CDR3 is TGTGCCAGCAGTGAAATGGGGACAGGGGGCGAGACCCAGTACTTC. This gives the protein CASSEMGTGGETQYF.

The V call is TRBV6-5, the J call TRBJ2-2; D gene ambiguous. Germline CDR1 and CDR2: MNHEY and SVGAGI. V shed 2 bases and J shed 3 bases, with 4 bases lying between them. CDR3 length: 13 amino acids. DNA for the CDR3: TGTGCCAGCAGTTACGTGGACACCGGGGAGCTGTTTTTT. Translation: CASSYVDTGELFF.

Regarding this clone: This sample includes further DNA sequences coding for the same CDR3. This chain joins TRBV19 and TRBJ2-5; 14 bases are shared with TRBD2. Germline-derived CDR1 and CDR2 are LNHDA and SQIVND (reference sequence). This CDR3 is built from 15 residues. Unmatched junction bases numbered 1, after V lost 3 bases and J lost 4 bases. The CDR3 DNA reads TGTGCCAGTAGTATGGGACTAGCGGGAGTAGAGACCCAGTACTTC. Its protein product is CASSMGLAGVETQYF. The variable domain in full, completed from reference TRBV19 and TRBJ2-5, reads DGGITQSPKYLFRKEGQNVTLSCEQNLNHDAMYWYRQDPGQGLRLIYYSQIVNDFQKGDIAEGYSVSREKKESFPLTVTSAQKNPTAFYLCASSMGLAGVETQYFGPGTRLLVL.

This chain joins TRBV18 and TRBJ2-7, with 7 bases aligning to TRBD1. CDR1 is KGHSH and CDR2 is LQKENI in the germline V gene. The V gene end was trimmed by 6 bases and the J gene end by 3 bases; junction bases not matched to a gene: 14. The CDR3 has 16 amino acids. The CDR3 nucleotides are TGTGCCAGCTCGTTAGGGGCTTTGACAGGGTTCTACGAGCAGTACTTC. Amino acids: CASSLGALTGFYEQYF. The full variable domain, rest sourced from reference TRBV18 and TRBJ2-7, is NAGVMQNPRHLVRRRGQEARLRCSPMKGHSHVYWYRQLPEEGLKFMVYLQKENIIDESGMPKERFSAEFPKEGPSILRIQQVVRGDSAAYFCASSLGALTGFYEQYFGPGTRLTVT.

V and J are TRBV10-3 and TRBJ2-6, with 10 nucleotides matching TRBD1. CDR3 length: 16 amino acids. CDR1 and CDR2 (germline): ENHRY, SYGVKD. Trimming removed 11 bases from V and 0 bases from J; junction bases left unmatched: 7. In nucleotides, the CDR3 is TGTGCCTCTACCGGGACAGGGGTCTCTGGGGCCAACGTCCTGACTTTC. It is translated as CASTGTGVSGANVLTF.

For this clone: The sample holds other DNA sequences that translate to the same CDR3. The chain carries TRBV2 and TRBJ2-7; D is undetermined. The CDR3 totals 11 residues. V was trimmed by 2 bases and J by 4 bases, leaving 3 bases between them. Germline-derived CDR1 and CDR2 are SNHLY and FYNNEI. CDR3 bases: TGTGCCAGCAGTGAAATGTACGAGCAGTACTTC. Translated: CASSEMYEQYF.

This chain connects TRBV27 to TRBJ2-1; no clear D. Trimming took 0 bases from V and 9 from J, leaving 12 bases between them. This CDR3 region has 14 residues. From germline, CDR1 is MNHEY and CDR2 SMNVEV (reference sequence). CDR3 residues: CASSLSPYLGEQFF. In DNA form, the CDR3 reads TGTGCCAGCAGTTTATCTCCCTATTTGGGTGAGCAGTTCTTC.